This T cell receptor beta chain was recovered during a study of shared clonotypes between healthy human individuals. V gave up 4 bases and J gave up 2 bases, with 16 bases separating them. Germline V gene lookup returns CDR1 SGDLS and CDR2 YYNGEE. The length of the CDR3 is 16 residues. Profiling relied on immunoSEQ multiplex PCR, and the TCRdb table lists in-frame clones only, not all of them. The sample lists over 850,000 clones; about four fifths were seen once. Source material: memory CD4+ T cells from PBMCs. Subset given: CD45RA-negative fraction. This TCR was sampled from a man between 18 and 29 years old in good health. Some clones in this sample may be carry-over from other donors' samples. The chain links TRBV9 to TRBJ1-5; TRBD1 is a possible D gene (6 bases). CDR3: CASSPRGGLGNQPQHF. The CDR3 region has the DNA TGTGCCAGCAGCCCTAGGGGGGGTCTTGGCAATCAGCCCCAGCATTTT.